The rows below give T cell receptor beta chains drawn from one sample of a study of blood T cells in healthy people across ages. TCRdb used MiXCR to reprocess the 5' RACE reads, holding one entry per CDR3 protein. In the table there are more than 650,000 distinct CDR3 sequences, roughly 25% of which are singletons. This sample also belongs to another study, concerning T cells of mothers and their children.

The specimen sequenced was blood. The receptors originated from a boy between 5 and 17 years old in good health. The CDR3 runs from the conserved cysteine through the conserved F or W. The D gene is left open where the match is weak. The size of a clone is reported for some rows only, either as once, few or many, or as a class for expanded clones.

CDR3 protein	clone size	V gene	J gene	D gene
CASSLEWWQAQYF	few	TRBV5-1	TRBJ2-5	.
CASSLEPGGYTEAFF	few	TRBV11-2	TRBJ1-1	TRBD1
CAWHRGANVLTF	few	TRBV30	TRBJ2-6	.
CSARETTVKETQYF	.	TRBV20-1	.	.
CASSLEGGGTGPHEQYF	.	TRBV11-2	TRBJ2-7	TRBD1
CASSSGLAGGRAKNIQYF	.	TRBV7-9	TRBJ2-4	TRBD2
CASSLNRGSYNEQFF	many	TRBV11-2	TRBJ2-1	TRBD1
CSVLGKMNTEAFF	.	TRBV29-1	TRBJ1-1	.
CASSLPTGDPWAHEQYF	.	TRBV5-1	TRBJ2-7	TRBD1
CASSFWQAELKYNEQFF	.	TRBV7-8	TRBJ2-1	.
CASSFFRTGKREETQYF	.	TRBV5-5	TRBJ2-5	TRBD1
CAISPSGSASEQYF	.	TRBV10-3	.	.
CASNPVRHLPYEQYF	.	TRBV7-9	.	.
CASSASRPWEHNEQFF	.	TRBV27	TRBJ2-1	.
CASSRASGGGETQYF	.	TRBV2	TRBJ2-5	TRBD2
CASSLAGGNYEQYF	few	TRBV12-3/TRBV12-4	TRBJ2-7	TRBD2
CASSQGKPGQGLYEQYF	.	TRBV14	.	TRBD1
CASSLGSPTYEQYF	.	TRBV7-6	TRBJ2-7	.
CASLGPHSYNEQFF	.	TRBV2	.	.
CASSFISFANTGELFF	many	TRBV27	TRBJ2-2	.